The 21 T cell receptor beta chains given below trace back to one sample, sequenced in a study of blood T cell repertoires in COVID-19. The repertoire was sequenced with immunoSEQ multiplex PCR; TCRdb's copy has only in-frame clones and lacks some. The sample records 200,000 to 300,000 clones, roughly 84% being singletons. The sample taken for sequencing was peripheral blood. The receptors originated from a middle-aged woman who had recovered from COVID-19.

This clone was seen only once. The V call is TRBV2, the J call TRBJ1-5; D might be TRBD1 (5 bases). The CDR3 extends over 15 amino acids. Trimming removed 1 base from V and 1 base from J, with 8 bases in between. Germline CDR1 SNHLY, CDR2 FYNNEI. The CDR3 loop reads CASSEGRVSNQPQHF. The CDR3 DNA follows: TGTGCCAGCAGTGAAGGCAGGGTGAGCAATCAGCCCCAGCATTTT.

The CDR3 is CASSRQGSGGYTF. The CDR3 nucleotides are TGTGCCAGCAGTCGACAGGGATCCGGTGGCTACACCTTC. This chain connects TRBV5-5 to TRBJ1-2; TRBD1 aligns across 7 bases. CDR1 and CDR2 (germline): SGHKS, YYEKEE (reference sequence). The CDR3 has 13 residues. The V gene end was trimmed by 5 bases and the J gene end by 7 bases; junction bases not matched to a gene: 8.

About this clone itself: The same CDR3 can be traced to other DNA sequences in this sample. The V call is TRBV28, the J call TRBJ1-2; 7 bases match TRBD1. The CDR3 extends over 12 amino acids. CDR1 is MDHEN and CDR2 is SYDVKM in the germline V gene. V lost 8 bases to trimming and J lost 4 bases; unmatched junction nucleotides: 4. CDR3 nucleotide sequence: TGTGCCAGCCGACCAGGGGGCTATGGCTACACCTTC. This codes for CASRPGGYGYTF.

The chain has TRBV19 and TRBJ2-7; TRBD2 is a possible D gene (5 bases). The CDR3 consists of 14 residues. V was cut by 6 bases and J by 2 bases, with 14 bases left in between. Germline loops: CDR1 LNHDA, CDR2 SQIVND (reference sequence). CDR3 DNA sequence: TGTGCCAGTAGGGTGCGCGACGGGACCTACGAGCAGTACTTC. Protein sequence: CASRVRDGTYEQYF. Using reference TRBV19 and TRBJ2-7 for the parts outside the CDR3, the full variable domain is DGGITQSPKYLFRKEGQNVTLSCEQNLNHDAMYWYRQDPGQGLRLIYYSQIVNDFQKGDIAEGYSVSREKKESFPLTVTSAQKNPTAFYLCASRVRDGTYEQYFGPGTRLTVT.

The rearrangement uses TRBV12-3 or TRBV12-4 and TRBJ2-2; possible D gene TRBD2, 6 bases. With 7 bases removed from V and 4 bases from J, the gap between germline ends came to 10 bases. This CDR3 is 13 amino acids long. The CDR3 loop reads CASTLGGTGELFF. CDR3 nucleotides: TGTGCCAGCACCCTGGGAGGCACCGGGGAGCTGTTTTTT.

The CDR3 here is CASSPHRGQNTGELFF. For the CDR3, the DNA is TGTGCCAGCAGCCCACACAGGGGGCAGAACACCGGGGAGCTGTTTTTT. V gene TRBV7-9 combines with J gene TRBJ2-2; 9 nucleotides line up with TRBD1. The CDR3 contains 16 residues. The V gene end was trimmed by 5 bases and the J gene end by 1 base; junction bases not matched to a gene: 5. Germline-derived CDR1 and CDR2 are SEHNR and FQNEAQ (reference sequence).

The chain couples TRBV5-1 to TRBJ2-2, with D hard to call. Germline CDR1 reads SGHRS; CDR2 reads YFSETQ. Trimming cost V 6 bases and J 1 base, with 7 bases left between them. The CDR3 totals 13 residues. The CDR3 region has the DNA TGCGCCAGCAAAACTGAGAACACCGGGGAGCTGTTTTTT. It yields the protein CASKTENTGELFF. The full variable domain, completed using reference TRBV5-1 and TRBJ2-2, is KAGVTQTPRYLIKTRGQQVTLSCSPISGHRSVSWYQQTPGQGLQFLFEYFSETQRNKGNFPGRFSGRQFSNSRSEMNVSTLELGDSALYLCASKTENTGELFFGEGSRLTVL.

The CDR3 DNA follows: TGTGCCAGCAGCCCGCGGGGGCCCGTACGGGAGACCCAGTACTTC. The encoded protein is CASSPRGPVRETQYF. V is TRBV7-2 and J is TRBJ2-5; tentative D call: TRBD2 (7 bases). V shed 5 bases and J shed 5 bases, with 18 bases lying between them. The CDR3 runs to 15 residues. From germline, CDR1 is SGHTA and CDR2 FQGNSA.

This chain uses TRBV12-3 or TRBV12-4 with TRBJ1-1; tentative D call: TRBD1 (5 bases). The CDR3 loop spans 11 amino acids. V gave up 9 bases and J gave up 3 bases, with 8 bases separating them. The CDR3 reads CASGGYTEAFF. The DNA for the CDR3 is TGTGCCAGTGGGGGGTACACTGAAGCTTTCTTT.

The chain uses TRBV2 and TRBJ1-5, with D hard to call. Germline assignment: CDR1 SNHLY and CDR2 FYNNEI. The CDR3 covers 15 residues. The V and J ends lost 2 bases and 0 bases respectively, with 8 bases between them. The CDR3 sequence is CASSEFGGSNQPQHF. CDR3 DNA sequence: TGTGCCAGCAGTGAATTTGGAGGTAGCAATCAGCCCCAGCATTTT.

V gene TRBV2 combines with J gene TRBJ1-5; weak D call: TRBD1 (6 bases). The CDR3 is 15 amino acids. Trimming removed 5 bases at V and 5 bases at J, with 16 bases between. CDR1 SNHLY and CDR2 FYNNEI come from the germline V gene. CDR3 in amino acids: CASSPLQGPYQPQHF. The CDR3 DNA follows: TGTGCCAGCAGTCCTTTACAGGGCCCCTATCAGCCCCAGCATTTT. Complete variable domain (other parts from reference TRBV2 and TRBJ1-5): EPEVTQTPSHQVTQMGQEVILRCVPISNHLYFYWYRQILGQKVEFLVSFYNNEISEKSEIFDDQFSVERPDGSNFTLKIRSTKLEDSAMYFCASSPLQGPYQPQHFGDGTRLSIL.

The chain is built from TRBV7-3 and TRBJ2-2; 9 bases are a match to TRBD1. Germline V gives CDR1 SGHTA, CDR2 FQGTGA. CDR3 size: 15 residues. Trimming took 5 bases from V and 6 from J; bases not matched to a gene: 7. The CDR3 DNA is TGTGCCAGCAGCCCACAGGGGGCGCGAGCCGGGGAGCTGTTTTTT. Translation: CASSPQGARAGELFF.

The V gene is TRBV4-1, the J gene TRBJ1-1; no definite D call. The CDR3 covers 14 residues. CDR1 and CDR2 from the germline V gene are MGHRA and YSYEKL. Trimming removed 2 bases at V and 2 bases at J, with 9 bases between. This chain's CDR3 is CASSQTQANTEAFF. CDR3 DNA: TGCGCCAGCAGCCAAACTCAGGCTAACACTGAAGCTTTCTTT.

The rearrangement uses TRBV12-3 or TRBV12-4 and TRBJ2-1; tentatively, D is TRBD1 (5 bases). V was clipped by 4 bases and J by 8 bases, with 9 bases between them. This CDR3 is 12 amino acids long. In DNA, the CDR3 is TGTGCCAGCAGTTCGCAGGGCTATGAGCAGTTCTTC. Its protein product is CASSSQGYEQFF.

The rearrangement joins TRBV27 to TRBJ1-6, with 7 bases lining up with TRBD1. The CDR3 is made up of 14 amino acids. Losses at the gene ends were 5 bases for V and 10 bases for J; bases not matched to a gene: 8. Germline CDR1 MNHEY, CDR2 SMNVEV (reference sequence). DNA of the CDR3: TGTGCCAGCAGTCCCGGGACAGAGGGATCACCCCTCCACTTT. It codes for CASSPGTEGSPLHF.

The V and J genes are TRBV12-3 or TRBV12-4 and TRBJ1-1, with D unclear. This CDR3 comprises 12 residues. Trimming removed 6 bases from V and 1 base from J, with 6 bases in between. The CDR3 region has the DNA TGTGCCAGCAGCTCCCGGAACACTGAAGCTTTCTTT. This encodes CASSSRNTEAFF.

The chain combines TRBV5-5 with TRBJ1-6; the match to TRBD1 covers 9 bases. The germline gives CDR1 SGHKS, CDR2 YYEKEE (reference sequence). The CDR3 is 16 residues long. V lost 6 bases, J lost 4 bases, and 8 bases stayed unmatched. The CDR3 loop is CASNPGQGIYNSPLHF. CDR3 nucleotides: TGTGCCAGCAACCCGGGACAGGGAATTTATAATTCACCCCTCCACTTT. Full variable domain (remainder filled in from reference TRBV5-5 and TRBJ1-6): DAGVTQSPTHLIKTRGQQVTLRCSPISGHKSVSWYQQVLGQGPQFIFQYYEKEERGRGNFPDRFSARQFPNYSSELNVNALLLGDSALYLCASNPGQGIYNSPLHFGNGTRLTVT.

The V call is TRBV29-1, the J call TRBJ1-4; no definite D call. V lost 4 bases and J 5 bases, leaving 11 bases between the germline ends. Germline V CDR1 and CDR2: SQVTM, ANQGSEA. CDR3 size: 13 residues. CDR3 nucleotides: TGCAGCGTTGGTTGGAGTCGCAATGAAAAACTGTTTTTT. The encoded protein is CSVGWSRNEKLFF.

The chain links TRBV5-1 to TRBJ1-1; no clear D. This CDR3 region has 12 residues. Germline V gene sequence: CDR1 SGHRS, CDR2 YFSETQ. Trimming stripped 5 bases from V and 1 base from J, with 6 bases between. The CDR3 loop is CASRDTNTEAFF. CDR3 nucleotides: TGCGCCAGCAGAGACACGAACACTGAAGCTTTCTTT.

V is TRBV6-5 and J is TRBJ2-7, with 7 positions matching TRBD1. V shed 0 bases, J shed 2 bases, and the junction held 4 bases outside the gene matches. The CDR3 has 15 residues. Germline V gene lookup returns CDR1 MNHEY and CDR2 SVGAGI. DNA of the CDR3: TGTGCCAGCAGTTACTCGATAACAGGGGCCTACGAGCAGTACTTC. Protein product: CASSYSITGAYEQYF.

In this sample, this clone turned up many times. This chain uses TRBV27 with TRBJ2-1, with D tentatively TRBD2 (5 bases). Germline values: CDR1 MNHEY, CDR2 SMNVEV (reference sequence). The CDR3 runs 15 residues. V shed 8 bases and J shed 4 bases, with 18 bases lying between them. The CDR3 spells CASLRVGGKYNEQFF. The CDR3 coding sequence is TGTGCCAGCCTGCGGGTCGGAGGAAAGTACAATGAGCAGTTCTTC.